This TCR beta chain appears in the sequencing data of a study of neurological immune-mediated disorders. This clonotype appeared many times. CDR3 length: 14 amino acids. V was pared by 8 bases and J by 4 bases, with 5 bases of the junction left unmatched. TCRdb reprocessed the 5' RACE reads with MiXCR, giving one entry per CDR3 protein. The sample lists 50,000 to 70,000 distinct CDR3 sequences, roughly 3.2% occurring once. The TCR originated in a man aged 40-55 years with multiple sclerosis. The sample consisted of PBMCs. The chain combines TRBV12-3 or TRBV12-4 with TRBJ2-2, with 9 bases that match TRBD1. The CDR3 DNA reads as TGTGCCAGCGTACGGACAGGGGCCACCGGGGAGCTGTTTTTT. Its protein is CASVRTGATGELFF.